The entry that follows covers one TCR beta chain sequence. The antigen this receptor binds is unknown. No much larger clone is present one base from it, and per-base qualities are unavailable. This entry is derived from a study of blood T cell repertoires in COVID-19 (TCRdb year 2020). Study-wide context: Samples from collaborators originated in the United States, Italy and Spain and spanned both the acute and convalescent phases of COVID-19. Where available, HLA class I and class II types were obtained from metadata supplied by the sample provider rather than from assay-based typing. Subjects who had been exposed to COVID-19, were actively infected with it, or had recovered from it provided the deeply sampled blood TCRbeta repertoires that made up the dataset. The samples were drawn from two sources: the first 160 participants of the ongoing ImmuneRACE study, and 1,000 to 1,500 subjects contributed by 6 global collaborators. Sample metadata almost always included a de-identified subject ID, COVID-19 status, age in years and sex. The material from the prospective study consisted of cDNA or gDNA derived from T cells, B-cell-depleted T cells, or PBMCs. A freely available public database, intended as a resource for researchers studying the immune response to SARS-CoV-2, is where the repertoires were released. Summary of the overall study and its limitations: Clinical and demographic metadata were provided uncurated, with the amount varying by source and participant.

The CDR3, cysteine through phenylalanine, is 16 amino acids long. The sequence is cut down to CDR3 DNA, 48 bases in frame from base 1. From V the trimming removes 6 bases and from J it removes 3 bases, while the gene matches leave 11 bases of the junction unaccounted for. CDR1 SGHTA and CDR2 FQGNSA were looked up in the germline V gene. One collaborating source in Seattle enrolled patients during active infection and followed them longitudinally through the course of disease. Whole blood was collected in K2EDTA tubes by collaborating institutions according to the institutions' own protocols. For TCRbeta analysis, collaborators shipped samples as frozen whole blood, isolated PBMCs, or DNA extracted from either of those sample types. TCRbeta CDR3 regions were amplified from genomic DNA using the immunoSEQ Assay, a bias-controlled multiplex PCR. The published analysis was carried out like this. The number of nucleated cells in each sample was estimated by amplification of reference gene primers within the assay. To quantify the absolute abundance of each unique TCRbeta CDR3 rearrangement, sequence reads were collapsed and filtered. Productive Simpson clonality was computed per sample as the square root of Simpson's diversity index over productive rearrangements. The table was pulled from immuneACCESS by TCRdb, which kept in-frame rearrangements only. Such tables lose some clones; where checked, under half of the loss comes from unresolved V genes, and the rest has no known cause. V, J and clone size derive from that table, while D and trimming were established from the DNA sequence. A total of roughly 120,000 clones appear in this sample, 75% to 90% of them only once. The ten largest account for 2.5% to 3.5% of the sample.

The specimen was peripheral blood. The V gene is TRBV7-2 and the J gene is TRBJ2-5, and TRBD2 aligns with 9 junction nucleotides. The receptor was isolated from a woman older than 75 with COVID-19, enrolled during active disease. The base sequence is TGTGCCAGCAGTTCGACCCTAGCGGGAAAAAAAGAGACCCAGTACTTC. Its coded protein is CASSSTLAGKKETQYF.